The 20 T cell receptor beta chains below come from one sample, sequenced in a study of T cells after posttransplantation cyclophosphamide. Some clones are missing from TCRdb's copy, which holds only in-frame ones; the method was immunoSEQ multiplex PCR. Listed here are over 20,000 clones without any singletons, the top ten holding 1.5%. Sequencing was performed on PBMCs. All receptors derive from a man in his forties or fifties in good health, CMV-negative, and a related stem cell transplant donor.

This clone was recorded at least ten times. The V call is TRBV6-1, the J call TRBJ2-1; D gene unclear. Germline V gene data show CDR1 as MNHNS and CDR2 as SASEGT. CDR3 length: 12 amino acids. The germline V and J ends were trimmed by 1 base and 11 bases, with 9 bases remaining between them. The CDR3 nucleotides read TGTGCCAGCAGTGAAGAGCCCCCTAAGCAGTTCTTC. Translated: CASSEEPPKQFF.

The sample holds many counts of this clone. The chain links TRBV18 to TRBJ2-3; possibly TRBD1 for D (6 bases). Trimming removed 2 bases at V and 4 bases at J, with 10 bases between. The germline V gene has CDR1 KGHSH and CDR2 LQKENI. This CDR3 comprises 14 residues. This CDR3 reads CASSPGRGPDTQYF. In DNA form, the CDR3 reads TGTGCCAGCTCACCAGGCAGGGGACCAGATACGCAGTATTTT.

This clone was seen repeatedly, ten times or more. This chain joins TRBV5-4 and TRBJ2-7, with a weak D call TRBD1 (6 bases). The ends were cut back, 4 bases at V and 6 bases at J, with 17 bases in the middle. Germline V gene data show CDR1 as SGHNT and CDR2 as YYREEE (reference sequence). This CDR3 contains 14 residues. The CDR3 coding sequence is TGTGCCAGCAGCGGCCACCTGGGGGCCGGCGAGCAGTACTTC. This sequence encodes CASSGHLGAGEQYF.

This clone was counted many times. CDR3 sequence reads: CASSGLLAEKDTGELFF. CDR3 bases: TGTGCCAGCAGCGGTCTCCTAGCGGAGAAAGACACCGGGGAGCTGTTTTTT. V usage is TRBV7-9 and J usage is TRBJ2-2; 7 bases agree with TRBD2. Trimming removed 5 bases from V and 3 bases from J; junction bases left unmatched: 12. This CDR3 is built from 17 residues. Looked up from germline, CDR1 is SEHNR and CDR2 is FQNEAQ (reference sequence). Combining the CDR3 with reference TRBV7-9 and TRBJ2-2 gives the whole variable domain DTGVSQNPRHKITKRGQNVTFRCDPISEHNRLYWYRQTLGQGPEFLTYFQNEAQLEKSRLLSDRFSAERPKGSFSTLEIQRTEQGDSAMYLCASSGLLAEKDTGELFFGEGSRLTVL.

This clone was seen ten or more times. This chain joins TRBV7-9 and TRBJ1-1, with 7 positions matching TRBD1. The germline V gene has CDR1 SEHNR and CDR2 FQNEAQ (reference sequence). This CDR3 contains 12 residues. The ends lost 11 bases at V and 0 bases at J; junction bases unmatched: 3. The DNA of the CDR3 is TGTGCCGGGGACAGAATGAACACTGAAGCTTTCTTT. Translating it yields CAGDRMNTEAFF.

This clone showed up many times. The rearrangement uses TRBV30 and TRBJ2-7, with D perhaps matching TRBD1 (7 bases). V gave up 6 bases and J gave up 1 base, with 16 bases separating them. CDR1 and CDR2 from the germline V gene are GTSNPN and SVGIG (reference sequence). This CDR3 comprises 14 residues. CDR3 region: CACGATGRSYEQYF. The CDR3 nucleotides read TGTGCCTGCGGGGCGACAGGGAGGTCCTACGAGCAGTACTTC. The full variable domain, its missing parts supplied by reference TRBV30 and TRBJ2-7, is SQTIHQWPATLVQPVGSPLSLECTVEGTSNPNLYWYRQAAGRGLQLLFYSVGIGQISSEVPQNLSASRPQDRQFILSSKKLLLSDSGFYLCACGATGRSYEQYFGPGTRLTVT.

This clone was seen ten or more times. The chain couples TRBV20-1 to TRBJ2-7, with 7 bases aligning to TRBD1. Germline V CDR1 and CDR2: DFQATT, SNEGSKA (reference sequence). The CDR3 sequence is 11 residues long. The V segment lost 4 bases and the J segment 6 bases; nucleotides outside the gene matches: 3. CDR3 DNA sequence: TGCAGTGCTAATCAGGGGGTCGAGCAGTACTTC. This translates into CSANQGVEQYF.

This clone showed up many times. This chain uses TRBV5-1 with TRBJ2-5; D might be TRBD2 (6 bases). Deletions cut 5 bases from V and 1 base from J, with 9 bases between. The CDR3 runs to 13 residues. Per germline, CDR1 SGHRS and CDR2 YFSETQ. The CDR3 region is CASSRGLQETQYF. The CDR3 region has the DNA TGCGCCAGCAGTAGGGGACTCCAAGAGACCCAGTACTTC.

Many counts were recorded for this clone. The CDR3 region is CSVERGITDTQYF. The DNA of the CDR3 is TGCAGCGTTGAACGGGGTATCACAGATACGCAGTATTTT. This sequence joins TRBV29-1 and TRBJ2-3; possible D gene TRBD2, 5 bases. The CDR3 contains 13 residues. Germline values: CDR1 SQVTM, CDR2 ANQGSEA. The ends were cut back, 2 bases at V and 2 bases at J, with 8 bases in the middle.

The table lists this clone with many counts. The chain employs TRBV30 and TRBJ2-6; D possibly corresponds to TRBD2 (5 bases). The CDR3 runs 16 residues. The V end lost 3 bases, the J end lost 2 bases, and 14 bases lay between the germline ends. Germline V gene sequence: CDR1 GTSNPN, CDR2 SVGIG (reference sequence). CDR3 sequence (DNA): TGTGCCTGGAGCGGACTCCGGGTGACTGGGGCCAACGTCCTGACTTTC. This codes for CAWSGLRVTGANVLTF.

This clone has a count of ten or more. The chain links TRBV5-1 to TRBJ1-1, with a possible D match to TRBD1 (6 bases). Germline CDR1 reads SGHRS; CDR2 reads YFSETQ. The germline V and J ends were trimmed by 4 bases and 1 base, with 8 bases remaining between them. This CDR3 comprises 13 residues. The CDR3: CASSTQGNTEAFF. In DNA, the CDR3 is TGCGCCAGCAGCACACAGGGGAACACTGAAGCTTTCTTT.

Many counts were recorded for this clone. The V call is TRBV5-1, the J call TRBJ2-5; 10 nucleotides match TRBD2. This CDR3 has 17 amino acids. Germline V gene data show CDR1 as SGHRS and CDR2 as YFSETQ. Trimming at V came to 0 bases and at J to 0 bases, leaving 5 bases not matched to a gene. The CDR3: CASSLGLAGAHQETQYF. The CDR3 nucleotides read TGCGCCAGCAGCTTGGGGCTAGCGGGAGCGCACCAAGAGACCCAGTACTTC.

In its sample, this clone was seen many times. J is TRBJ1-5 and V is TRBV7-2; 7 nucleotides line up with TRBD1. Germline V gene lookup returns CDR1 SGHTA and CDR2 FQGNSA. J was trimmed by 3 bases and V by 5 bases; bases with no gene match: 10. The CDR3 contains 16 residues. In nucleotides, the CDR3 is TGTGCCAGCAGCCGGACCGGGACAGCAAACAATCAGCCCCAGCATTTT. Translation: CASSRTGTANNQPQHF.

This clone was counted many times. This chain links TRBV7-8 with TRBJ2-7, with 9 bases matching TRBD1. The CDR3 covers 16 residues. CDR1 is SGHVS and CDR2 is FQNEAQ in the germline V gene. V was pared by 3 bases and J by 3 bases, with 9 bases of the junction left unmatched. The CDR3 DNA reads TGTGCCAGCAGCTTCTTGGGACAGGGATTACTCTACGAGCAGTACTTC. Protein sequence: CASSFLGQGLLYEQYF.

The table lists this clone with many counts. The genes are TRBV2 and TRBJ2-2, with TRBD2 identical over 13 bases. The V gene's germline CDR1 is SNHLY and CDR2 FYNNEI. Trimming took 6 bases from V and 5 from J; bases not matched to a gene: 6. The CDR3 has 16 amino acids. The CDR3 DNA is TGTGCCAGCAGAGCAACTAGCGGGAGGGGAACCGGGGAGCTGTTTTTT. It codes for CASRATSGRGTGELFF.

In its sample, this clone was seen many times. V is TRBV30 and J is TRBJ2-1; D might be TRBD1 (5 bases). Germline CDR1 is GTSNPN and CDR2 is SVGIG (reference sequence). Trimming stripped 2 bases from V and 6 bases from J, with 11 bases between. This CDR3 has 13 amino acids. CDR3 coding DNA: TGTGCCTGGAGTCAGGGTTTAGTCAATGAGCAGTTCTTC. Its translation is CAWSQGLVNEQFF. Complete variable domain (other parts from reference TRBV30 and TRBJ2-1): SQTIHQWPATLVQPVGSPLSLECTVEGTSNPNLYWYRQAAGRGLQLLFYSVGIGQISSEVPQNLSASRPQDRQFILSSKKLLLSDSGFYLCAWSQGLVNEQFFGPGTRLTVL.

This clone was counted at least ten times. The chain joins TRBV9 to TRBJ1-2, with D perhaps matching TRBD1 (6 bases). CDR3 length equals 14 residues. V was shortened by 3 bases and J by 1 base, with 10 bases between the two germline ends. Germline assignment: CDR1 SGDLS and CDR2 YYNGEE. The CDR3 loop is CASSARDNNYGYTF. DNA of the CDR3: TGTGCCAGCAGCGCACGGGACAATAACTATGGCTACACCTTC.

This clone was counted ten times or more. The rearrangement uses TRBV2 and TRBJ2-5; 7 nucleotides align to TRBD1. The V gene end was trimmed by 2 bases and the J gene end by 1 base; junction bases not matched to a gene: 4. CDR3 length: 15 amino acids. Germline values: CDR1 SNHLY, CDR2 FYNNEI. The CDR3 coding sequence is TGTGCCAGCAGTGAAACCGGGACAGCCCAAGAGACCCAGTACTTC. This gives the protein CASSETGTAQETQYF.

At least ten counts were recorded for this clone. V and J are TRBV6-5 and TRBJ2-1, with 8 nucleotides matching TRBD2. V shed 5 bases, J shed 2 bases, and the junction held 5 bases outside the gene matches. The CDR3 runs to 15 residues. Germline loops: CDR1 MNHEY, CDR2 SVGAGI. In nucleotides, the CDR3 is TGTGCCAGCAGTAAAACTAGCGGTCCCTACAATGAGCAGTTCTTC. Protein: CASSKTSGPYNEQFF.

This clone was recorded many times. The chain joins TRBV4-2 to TRBJ1-2, with 12 bases fitting TRBD1. J was trimmed by 4 bases and V by 0 bases; bases with no gene match: 3. Germline CDR1 reads LGHNA; CDR2 reads YNFKEQ. The CDR3 covers 16 residues. The CDR3: CASSQEGDRGLYGYTF. The CDR3 nucleotides are TGTGCCAGCAGCCAAGAAGGGGACAGGGGGCTCTATGGCTACACCTTC.